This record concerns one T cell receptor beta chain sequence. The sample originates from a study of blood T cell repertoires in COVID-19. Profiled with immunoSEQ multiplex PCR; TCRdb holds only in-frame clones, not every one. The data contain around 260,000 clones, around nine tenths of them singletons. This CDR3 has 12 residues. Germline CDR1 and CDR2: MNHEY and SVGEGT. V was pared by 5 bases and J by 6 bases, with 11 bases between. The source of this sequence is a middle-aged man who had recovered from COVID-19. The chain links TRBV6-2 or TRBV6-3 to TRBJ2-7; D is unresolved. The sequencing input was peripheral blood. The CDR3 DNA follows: TGTGCCAGCAGTACATTCAGTCGCGAGCAGTACTTC. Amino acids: CASSTFSREQYF.